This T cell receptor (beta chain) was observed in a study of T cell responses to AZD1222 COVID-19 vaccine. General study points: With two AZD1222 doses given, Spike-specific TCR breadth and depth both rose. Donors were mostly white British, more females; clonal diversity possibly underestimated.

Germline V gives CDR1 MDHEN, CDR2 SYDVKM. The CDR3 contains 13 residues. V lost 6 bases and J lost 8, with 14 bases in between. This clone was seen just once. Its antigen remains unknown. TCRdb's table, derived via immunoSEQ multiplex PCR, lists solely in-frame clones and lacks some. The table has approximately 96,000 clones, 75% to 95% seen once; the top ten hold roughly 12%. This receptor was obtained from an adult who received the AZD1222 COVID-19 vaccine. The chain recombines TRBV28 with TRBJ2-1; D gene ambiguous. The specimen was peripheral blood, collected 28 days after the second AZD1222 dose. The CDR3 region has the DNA TGTGCCAGCAGACTGTTTCGTTGGGATGAGCAGTTCTTC. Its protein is CASRLFRWDEQFF.